This TCR beta chain came from a study of blood T cell repertoires in COVID-19. The table came from immunoSEQ multiplex PCR; TCRdb's copy has only in-frame clones and leaves some out. This sample yields approximately 450,000 clones, of which 75% to 90% are seen a single time; approximately 1.2% belongs to the top ten. Germline CDR1 reads LNHDA; CDR2 reads SQIVND (reference sequence). The CDR3 runs to 16 residues. Trimming stripped 7 bases from V and 8 bases from J, with 23 bases between. Grouping used clinical history reported by participants in a survey and questionnaire. The chain joins TRBV19 to TRBJ2-2, with D tentatively TRBD2 (6 bases). The TCR originated in a man aged 25 to 40 who had recovered from COVID-19. The sequencing input was PBMCs or T cells enriched from blood (not recorded which). CDR3: CASTGAGGTGGGELFF. The CDR3 nucleotides are TGTGCCAGTACGGGCGCGGGCGGAACCGGGGGTGGGGAGCTGTTTTTT.